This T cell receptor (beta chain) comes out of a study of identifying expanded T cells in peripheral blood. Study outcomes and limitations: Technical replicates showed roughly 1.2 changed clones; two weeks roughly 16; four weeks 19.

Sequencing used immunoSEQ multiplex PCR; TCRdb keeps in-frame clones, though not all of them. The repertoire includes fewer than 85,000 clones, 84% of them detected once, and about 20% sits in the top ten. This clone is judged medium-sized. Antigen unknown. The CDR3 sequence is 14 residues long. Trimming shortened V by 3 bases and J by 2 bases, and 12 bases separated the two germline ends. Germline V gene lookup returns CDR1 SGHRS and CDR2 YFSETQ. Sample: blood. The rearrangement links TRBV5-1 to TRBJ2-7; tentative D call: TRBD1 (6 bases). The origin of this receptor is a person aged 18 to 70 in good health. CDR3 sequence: CASSSQGITYEQYF. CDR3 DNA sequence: TGCGCCAGCAGCTCGCAGGGGATCACCTACGAGCAGTACTTC.